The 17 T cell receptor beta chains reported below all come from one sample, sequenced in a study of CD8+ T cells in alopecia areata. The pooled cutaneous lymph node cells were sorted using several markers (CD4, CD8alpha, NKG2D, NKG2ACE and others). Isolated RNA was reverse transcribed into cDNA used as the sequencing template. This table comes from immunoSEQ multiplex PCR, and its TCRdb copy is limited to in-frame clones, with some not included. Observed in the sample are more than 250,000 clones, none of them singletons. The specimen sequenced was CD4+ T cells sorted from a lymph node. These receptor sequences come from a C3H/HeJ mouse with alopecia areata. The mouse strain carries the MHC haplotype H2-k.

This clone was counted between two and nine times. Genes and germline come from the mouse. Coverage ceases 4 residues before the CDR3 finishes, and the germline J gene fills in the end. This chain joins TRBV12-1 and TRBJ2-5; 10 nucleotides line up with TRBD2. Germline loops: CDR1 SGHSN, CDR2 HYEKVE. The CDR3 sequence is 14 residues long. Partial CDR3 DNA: TGTGCCAGCTCTCTGACTGGGGGGAAAGAC. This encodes CASSLTGGKD. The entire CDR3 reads CASSLTGGKDTQYF.

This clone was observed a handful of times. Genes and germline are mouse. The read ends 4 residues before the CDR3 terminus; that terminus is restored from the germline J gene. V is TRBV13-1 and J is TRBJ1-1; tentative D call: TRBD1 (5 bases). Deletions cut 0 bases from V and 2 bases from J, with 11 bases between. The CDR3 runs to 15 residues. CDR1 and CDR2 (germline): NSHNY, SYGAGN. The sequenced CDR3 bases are TGTGCCAGCAGTGATGCAAAGACAGCCAACACA. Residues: CASSDAKTANT. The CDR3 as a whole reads CASSDAKTANTEVFF.

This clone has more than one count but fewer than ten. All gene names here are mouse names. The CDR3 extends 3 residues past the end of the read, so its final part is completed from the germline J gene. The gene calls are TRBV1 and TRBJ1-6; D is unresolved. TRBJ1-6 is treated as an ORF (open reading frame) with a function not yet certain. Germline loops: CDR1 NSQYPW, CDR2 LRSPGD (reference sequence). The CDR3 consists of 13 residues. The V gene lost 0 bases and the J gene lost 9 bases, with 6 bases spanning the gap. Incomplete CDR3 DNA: TGCACCTGCAGTGCAGATTGGGGTTCGCCC. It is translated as CTCSADWGSP. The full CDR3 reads CTCSADWGSPLYF.

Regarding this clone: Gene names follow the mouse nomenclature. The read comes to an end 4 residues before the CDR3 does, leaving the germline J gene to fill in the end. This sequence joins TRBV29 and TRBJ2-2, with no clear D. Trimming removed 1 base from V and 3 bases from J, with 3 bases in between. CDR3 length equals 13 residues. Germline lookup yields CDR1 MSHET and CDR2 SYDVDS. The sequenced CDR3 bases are TGTGCTAGCAGTTTATTTGACACCGGG. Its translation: CASSLFDTG. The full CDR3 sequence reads CASSLFDTGQLYF.

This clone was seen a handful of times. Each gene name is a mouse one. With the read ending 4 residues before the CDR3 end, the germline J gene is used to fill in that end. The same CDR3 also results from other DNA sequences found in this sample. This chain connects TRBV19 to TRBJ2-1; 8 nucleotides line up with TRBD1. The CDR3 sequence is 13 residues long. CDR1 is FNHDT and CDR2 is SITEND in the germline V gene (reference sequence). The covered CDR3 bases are TGTGCCAGCAGTCGACAGGGGCGGGCT. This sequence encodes CASSRQGRA. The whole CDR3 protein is CASSRQGRAEQFF.

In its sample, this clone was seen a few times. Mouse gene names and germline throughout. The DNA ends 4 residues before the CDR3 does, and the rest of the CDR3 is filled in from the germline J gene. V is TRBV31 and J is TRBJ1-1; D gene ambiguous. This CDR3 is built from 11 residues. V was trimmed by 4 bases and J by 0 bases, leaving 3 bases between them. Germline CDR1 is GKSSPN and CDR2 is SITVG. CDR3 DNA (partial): TGTGCCTGGACCACAAACACA. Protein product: CAWTTNT. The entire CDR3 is CAWTTNTEVFF.

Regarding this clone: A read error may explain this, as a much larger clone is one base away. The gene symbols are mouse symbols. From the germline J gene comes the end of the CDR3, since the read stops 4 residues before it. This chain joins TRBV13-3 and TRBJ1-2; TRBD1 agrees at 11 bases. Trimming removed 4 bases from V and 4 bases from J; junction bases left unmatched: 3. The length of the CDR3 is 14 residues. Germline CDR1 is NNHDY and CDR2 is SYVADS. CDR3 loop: CASSRDRGASDYTF. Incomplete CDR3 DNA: TGTGCCAGCAGTCGGGACAGGGGGGCCTCC.

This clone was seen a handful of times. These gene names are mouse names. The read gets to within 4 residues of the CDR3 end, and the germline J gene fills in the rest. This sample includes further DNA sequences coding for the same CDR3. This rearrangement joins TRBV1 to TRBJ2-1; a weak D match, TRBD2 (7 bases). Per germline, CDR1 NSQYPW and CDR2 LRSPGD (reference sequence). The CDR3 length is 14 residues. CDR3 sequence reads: CTCSADRGGAEQFF. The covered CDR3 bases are TGCACCTGCAGTGCAGATAGGGGGGGGGCT.

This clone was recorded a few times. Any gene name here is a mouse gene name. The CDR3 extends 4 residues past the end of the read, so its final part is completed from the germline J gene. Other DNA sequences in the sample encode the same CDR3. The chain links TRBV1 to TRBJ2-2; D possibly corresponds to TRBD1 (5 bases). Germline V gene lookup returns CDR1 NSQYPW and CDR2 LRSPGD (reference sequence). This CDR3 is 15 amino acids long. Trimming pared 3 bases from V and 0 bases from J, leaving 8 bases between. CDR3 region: CTCSARGANTGQLYF. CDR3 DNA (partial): TGCACCTGCAGTGCGAGGGGTGCAAACACCGGG. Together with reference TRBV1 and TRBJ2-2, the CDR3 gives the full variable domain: VTLLEQNPRWRLVPRGQAVNLRCILKNSQYPWMSWYQQDLQKQLQWLFTLRSPGDKEVKSLPGADYLATRVTDTELRLQVANMSQGRTLYCTCSARGANTGQLYFGEGSKLTVL.

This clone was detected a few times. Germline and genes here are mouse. Here the CDR3 reads CASSGGLAGAETLYF. Incomplete CDR3 DNA: TGTGCCAGCAGTGGGGGACTGGCGGGTGCAGAA. The chain uses TRBV13-1 and TRBJ2-3, with 8 bases that match TRBD2. The CDR3 goes on 4 residues after the read ends, and that part is filled in from the germline J gene. This CDR3 region has 15 residues. J was trimmed by 1 base and V by 3 bases; bases with no gene match: 4. Germline loops: CDR1 NSHNY, CDR2 SYGAGN.

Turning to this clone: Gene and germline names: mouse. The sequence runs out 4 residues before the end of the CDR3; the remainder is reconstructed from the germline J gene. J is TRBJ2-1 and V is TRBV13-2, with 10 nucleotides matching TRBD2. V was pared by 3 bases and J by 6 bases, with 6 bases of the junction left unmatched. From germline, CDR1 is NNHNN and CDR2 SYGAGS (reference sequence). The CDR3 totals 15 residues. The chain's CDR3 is CASGAPGLGSAEQFF. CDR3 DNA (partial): TGTGCCAGCGGTGCCCCGGGACTGGGGTCTGCT.

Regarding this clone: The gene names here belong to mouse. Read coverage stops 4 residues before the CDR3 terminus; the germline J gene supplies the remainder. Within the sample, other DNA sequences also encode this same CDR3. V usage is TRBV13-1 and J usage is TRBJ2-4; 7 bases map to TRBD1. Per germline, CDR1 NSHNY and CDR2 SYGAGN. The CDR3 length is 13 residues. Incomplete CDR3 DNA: TGTGCCAGCAGTGGCCGGGACAGAAAC. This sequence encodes CASSGRDRN. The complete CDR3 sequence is CASSGRDRNTLYF.

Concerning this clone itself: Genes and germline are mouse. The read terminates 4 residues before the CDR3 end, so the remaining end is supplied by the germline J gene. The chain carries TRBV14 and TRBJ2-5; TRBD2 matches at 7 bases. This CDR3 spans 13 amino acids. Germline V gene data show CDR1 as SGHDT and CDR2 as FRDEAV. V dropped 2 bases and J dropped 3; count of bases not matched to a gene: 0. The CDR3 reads CASSLLGQDTQYF. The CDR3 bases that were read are TGTGCCAGCAGTTTACTGGGGCAAGAC.

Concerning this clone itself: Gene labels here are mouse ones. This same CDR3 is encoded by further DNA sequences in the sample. The CDR3 here is CAWSLTPNSDYTF. The sequenced CDR3 bases are TGTGCCTGGAGTCTCACACCAAACTCC. V is TRBV31 and J is TRBJ1-2; no clear D gene. The read finishes 4 residues shy of the CDR3 end, and the germline J gene is used to complete it. Germline V gene sequence: CDR1 GKSSPN, CDR2 SITVG. Trimming shortened V by 0 bases and J by 0 bases, and 5 bases separated the two germline ends. The CDR3 covers 13 residues. Combining the CDR3 with reference TRBV31 and TRBJ1-2 gives the whole variable domain AQTIHQWPVAEIKAVGSPLSLGCTIKGKSSPNLYWYWQATGGTLQQLFYSITVGQVESVVQLNLSASRPKDDQFILSTEKLLLSHSGFYLCAWSLTPNSDYTFGSGTRLLVI.

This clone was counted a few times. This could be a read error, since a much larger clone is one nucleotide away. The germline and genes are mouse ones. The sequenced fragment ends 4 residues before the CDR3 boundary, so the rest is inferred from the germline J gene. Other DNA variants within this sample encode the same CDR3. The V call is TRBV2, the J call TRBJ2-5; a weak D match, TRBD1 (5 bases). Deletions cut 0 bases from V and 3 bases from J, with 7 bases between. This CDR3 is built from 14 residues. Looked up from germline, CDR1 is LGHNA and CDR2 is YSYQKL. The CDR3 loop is CASSQDRVQDTQYF. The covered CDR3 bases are TGTGCCAGCAGCCAAGACAGGGTGCAAGAC. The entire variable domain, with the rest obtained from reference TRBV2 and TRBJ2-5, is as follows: DPKIIQKPKYLVAVTGSEKILICEQYLGHNAMYWYRQSAKKPLEFMFSYSYQKLMDNQTASSRFQPQSSKKNHLDLQITALKPDDSATYFCASSQDRVQDTQYFGPGTRLLVL.

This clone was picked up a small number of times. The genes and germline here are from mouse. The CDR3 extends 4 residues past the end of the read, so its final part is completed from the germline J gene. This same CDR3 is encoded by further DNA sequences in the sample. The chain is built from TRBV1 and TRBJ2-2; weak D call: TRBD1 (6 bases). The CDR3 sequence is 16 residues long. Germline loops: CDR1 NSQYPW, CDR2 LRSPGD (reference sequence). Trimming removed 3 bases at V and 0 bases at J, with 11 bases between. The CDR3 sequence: CTCSAAGTTNTGQLYF. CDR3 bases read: TGCACCTGCAGTGCGGCCGGGACAACAAACACCGGG. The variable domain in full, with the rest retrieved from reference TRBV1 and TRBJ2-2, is VTLLEQNPRWRLVPRGQAVNLRCILKNSQYPWMSWYQQDLQKQLQWLFTLRSPGDKEVKSLPGADYLATRVTDTELRLQVANMSQGRTLYCTCSAAGTTNTGQLYFGEGSKLTVL.

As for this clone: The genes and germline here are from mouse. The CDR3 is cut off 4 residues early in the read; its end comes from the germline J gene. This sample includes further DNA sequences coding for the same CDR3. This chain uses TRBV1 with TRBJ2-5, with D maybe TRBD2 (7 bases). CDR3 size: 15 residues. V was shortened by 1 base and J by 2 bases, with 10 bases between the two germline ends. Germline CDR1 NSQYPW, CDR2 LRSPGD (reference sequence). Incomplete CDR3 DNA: TGCACCTGCAGTGCAGGTGGGGGGCTCCAAGAC. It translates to CTCSAGGGLQD. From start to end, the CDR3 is CTCSAGGGLQDTQYF.